This record covers a single TCR beta chain. This entry comes from a study of shared T cell receptors in the human thymus. The V gene's germline CDR1 is SNHLY and CDR2 FYNNEI. V was pared by 3 bases and J by 5 bases, with 10 bases of the junction left unmatched. The CDR3 has 17 amino acids. Data came from immunoSEQ multiplex PCR; TCRdb stores just in-frame clones and leaves some out. The repertoire consists of hundreds of thousands of clones, with around 87% occurring once and the leading ten covering 0.0094%. This sample also belongs to another study, concerning human thymus T cells. That source reports: Thymic material originated from resections removed in the course of corrective heart surgery.

The sample consisted of thymocytes. The rearrangement joins TRBV2 to TRBJ2-1; 10 nucleotides align to TRBD2. The TCR sequence derives from a boy under two years old with a congenital heart defect. CDR3 amino acids: CASSDPVAGGSDNEQFF. DNA for the CDR3: TGTGCCAGCAGTGACCCAGTAGCGGGGGGCAGCGACAATGAGCAGTTCTTC.